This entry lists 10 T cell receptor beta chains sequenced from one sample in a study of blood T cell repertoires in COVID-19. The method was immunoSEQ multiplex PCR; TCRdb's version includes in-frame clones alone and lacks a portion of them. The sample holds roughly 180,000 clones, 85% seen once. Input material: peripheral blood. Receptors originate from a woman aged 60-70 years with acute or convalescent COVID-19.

For the CDR3, the DNA is TGTGCCAGCAGCCCCGCCCCAAGACAGGCAGGCCCGTACTTC. Translated, it gives CASSPAPRQAGPYF. The chain couples TRBV28 to TRBJ2-5; a possible D gene is TRBD1 (6 bases). Trimming cost V 6 bases and J 13 bases, with 24 bases left between them. The CDR3 runs 14 residues. Looked up from germline, CDR1 is MDHEN and CDR2 is SYDVKM. Based on the CDR3 plus reference TRBV28 and TRBJ2-5, the full variable domain is DVKVTQSSRYLVKRTGEKVFLECVQDMDHENMFWYRQDPGLGLRLIYFSYDVKMKEKGDIPEGYSVSREKKERFSLILESASTNQTSMYLCASSPAPRQAGPYFGPGTRLLVL.

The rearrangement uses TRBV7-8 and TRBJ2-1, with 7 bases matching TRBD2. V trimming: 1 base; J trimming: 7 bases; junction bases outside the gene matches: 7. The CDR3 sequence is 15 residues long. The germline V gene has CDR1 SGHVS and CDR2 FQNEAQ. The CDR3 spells CASSLGGGRNNEQFF. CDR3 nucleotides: TGTGCCAGCAGCTTAGGGGGAGGGCGTAATAATGAGCAGTTCTTC.

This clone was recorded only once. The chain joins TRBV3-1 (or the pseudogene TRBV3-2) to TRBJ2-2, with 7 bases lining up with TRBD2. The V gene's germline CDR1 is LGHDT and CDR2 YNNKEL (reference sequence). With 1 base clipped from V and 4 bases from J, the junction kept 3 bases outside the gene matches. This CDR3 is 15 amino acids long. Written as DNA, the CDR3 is TGTGCCAGCAGCCAAGTTGGGGGGGGCACCGGGGAGCTGTTTTTT. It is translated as CASSQVGGGTGELFF.

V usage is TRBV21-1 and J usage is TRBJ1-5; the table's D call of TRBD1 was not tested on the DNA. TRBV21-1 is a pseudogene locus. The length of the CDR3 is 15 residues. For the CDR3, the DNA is TGTGCCACTCGGGGGGGACAGGGGGCTAATCAGCCCCAGCATTTT. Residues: CATRGGQGANQPQHF.

The CDR3 here is CASSLNSQVAFQFF. The CDR3 coding sequence is TGTGCCAGCAGTCTGAACTCCCAGGTAGCGTTCCAGTTCTTC. V usage is TRBV6-5 and J usage is TRBJ2-1; D may be TRBD2 (5 bases). The CDR3 is made up of 14 amino acids. Germline CDR1 MNHEY, CDR2 SVGAGI. Trimming removed 5 bases from V and 13 bases from J, with 21 bases in between.

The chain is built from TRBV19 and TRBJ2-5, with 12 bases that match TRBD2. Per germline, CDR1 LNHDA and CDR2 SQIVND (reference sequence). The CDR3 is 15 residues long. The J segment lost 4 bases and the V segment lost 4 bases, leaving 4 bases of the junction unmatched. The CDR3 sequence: CASSSRLAGAETQYF. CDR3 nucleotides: TGTGCCAGTAGTAGCAGACTAGCGGGAGCAGAGACCCAGTACTTC.

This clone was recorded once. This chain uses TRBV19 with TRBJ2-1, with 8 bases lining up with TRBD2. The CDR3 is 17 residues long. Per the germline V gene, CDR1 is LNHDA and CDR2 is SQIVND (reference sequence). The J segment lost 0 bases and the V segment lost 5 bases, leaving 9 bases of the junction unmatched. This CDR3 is CASSLNRLASSYNEQFF. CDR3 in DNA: TGTGCCAGTAGTCTCAACCGACTAGCGAGCTCCTACAATGAGCAGTTCTTC.

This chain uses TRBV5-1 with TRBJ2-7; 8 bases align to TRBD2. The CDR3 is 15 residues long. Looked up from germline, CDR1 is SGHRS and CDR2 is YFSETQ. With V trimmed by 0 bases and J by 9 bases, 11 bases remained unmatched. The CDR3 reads CASSLDGSGAAGQYF. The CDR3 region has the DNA TGCGCCAGCAGCTTGGATGGTAGCGGGGCCGCTGGGCAGTACTTC.

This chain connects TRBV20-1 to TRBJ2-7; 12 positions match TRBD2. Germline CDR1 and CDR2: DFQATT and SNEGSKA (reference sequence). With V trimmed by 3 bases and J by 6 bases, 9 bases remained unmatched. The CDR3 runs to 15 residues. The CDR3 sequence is CSASSLRLAGVEQYF. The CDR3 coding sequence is TGCAGTGCTAGTAGTCTCCGACTAGCGGGAGTCGAGCAGTACTTC.

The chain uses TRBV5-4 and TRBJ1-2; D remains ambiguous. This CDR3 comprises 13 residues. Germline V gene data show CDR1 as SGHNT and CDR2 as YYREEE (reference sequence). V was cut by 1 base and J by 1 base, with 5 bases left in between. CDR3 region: CASSLNSNYGYTF. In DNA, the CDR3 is TGTGCCAGCAGCTTGAACAGTAACTATGGCTACACCTTC. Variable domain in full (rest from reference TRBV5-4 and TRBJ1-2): ETGVTQSPTHLIKTRGQQVTLRCSSQSGHNTVSWYQQALGQGPQFIFQYYREEENGRGNFPPRFSGLQFPNYSSELNVNALELDDSALYLCASSLNSNYGYTFGSGTRLTVV.